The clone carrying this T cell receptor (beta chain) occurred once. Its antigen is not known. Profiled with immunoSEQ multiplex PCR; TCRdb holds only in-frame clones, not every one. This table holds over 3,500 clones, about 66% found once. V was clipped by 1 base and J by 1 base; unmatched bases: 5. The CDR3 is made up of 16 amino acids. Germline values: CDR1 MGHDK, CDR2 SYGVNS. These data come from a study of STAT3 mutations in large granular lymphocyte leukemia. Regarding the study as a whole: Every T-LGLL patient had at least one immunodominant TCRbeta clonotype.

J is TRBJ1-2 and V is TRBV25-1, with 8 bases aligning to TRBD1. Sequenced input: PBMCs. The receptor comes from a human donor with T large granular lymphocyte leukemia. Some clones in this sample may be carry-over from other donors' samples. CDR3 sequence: CASSESGTGLNYGYTF. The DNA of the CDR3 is TGTGCCAGCAGTGAATCCGGGACAGGCCTTAACTATGGCTACACCTTC.